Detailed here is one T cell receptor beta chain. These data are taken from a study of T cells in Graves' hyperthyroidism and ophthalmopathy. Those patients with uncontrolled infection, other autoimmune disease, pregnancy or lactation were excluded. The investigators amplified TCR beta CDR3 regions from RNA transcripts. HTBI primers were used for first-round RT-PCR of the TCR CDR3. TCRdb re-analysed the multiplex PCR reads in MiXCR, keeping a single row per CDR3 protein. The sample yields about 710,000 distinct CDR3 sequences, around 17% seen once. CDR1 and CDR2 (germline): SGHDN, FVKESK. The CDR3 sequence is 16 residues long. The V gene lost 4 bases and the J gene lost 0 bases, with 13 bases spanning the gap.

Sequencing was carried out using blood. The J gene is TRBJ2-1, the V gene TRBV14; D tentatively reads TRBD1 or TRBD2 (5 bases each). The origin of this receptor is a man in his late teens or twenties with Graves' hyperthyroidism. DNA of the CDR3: TGTGCCAGCAGCCTCCCGGGGCGGAGCTCCTACAATGAGCAGTTCTTC. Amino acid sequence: CASSLPGRSSYNEQFF.